The 19 T cell receptor beta chains reported below all come from one sample, sequenced in a study of T cell repertoires and HLA-DP antigens. Their recognized antigens are unknown. Data came from immunoSEQ multiplex PCR; TCRdb stores just in-frame clones and leaves some out. The sample contains about 73,000 clones, about four fifths of which appear only once. The sequenced material came from CD4+ T cells from PBMCs. These receptor sequences come from a man between 60 and 70 years old in good health and CMV-seronegative.

This clone has a single count. CDR3 DNA: TGTGCCAGCAGCGGCGGGACTCCAGGGGATACGCAGTATTTT. This translates into CASSGGTPGDTQYF. J is TRBJ2-3 and V is TRBV7-2; the D gene is possibly TRBD2 (6 bases). The CDR3 covers 14 residues. From germline, CDR1 is SGHTA and CDR2 FQGNSA. V was clipped by 5 bases and J by 6 bases, with 15 bases between them.

J is TRBJ2-5 and V is TRBV5-1; D uncertain. The germline gives CDR1 SGHRS, CDR2 YFSETQ. The ends were cut back, 2 bases at V and 1 base at J, with 6 bases in the middle. The CDR3 is made up of 13 amino acids. The CDR3 DNA sequence: TGCGCCAGCAGCTTTAGCAGCCAAGAGACCCAGTACTTC. Its translation: CASSFSSQETQYF.

The genes are TRBV7-9 and TRBJ1-1, with D maybe TRBD1 (5 bases). With 5 bases removed from V and 1 base from J, the gap between germline ends came to 17 bases. Germline CDR1 and CDR2: SEHNR and FQNEAQ (reference sequence). This CDR3 has 16 residues. DNA of the CDR3: TGTGCCAGCAGCGTCCGGGACGCAGGACCGAACACTGAAGCTTTCTTT. Residues: CASSVRDAGPNTEAFF.

This clone was found once. The V and J genes are TRBV28 and TRBJ1-2, with D maybe TRBD1 (5 bases). V lost 2 bases and J 2 bases, leaving 9 bases between the germline ends. CDR3 length equals 14 residues. The V gene's germline CDR1 is MDHEN and CDR2 SYDVKM. DNA for the CDR3: TGTGCCAGCAGTTTAGGGGGGGGAAACTATGGCTACACCTTC. Protein product: CASSLGGGNYGYTF.

This sequence joins TRBV27 and TRBJ1-1; unclear D gene. The germline V and J ends were trimmed by 5 bases and 5 bases, with 24 bases remaining between them. The CDR3 is 17 amino acids. Germline-derived CDR1 and CDR2 are MNHEY and SMNVEV (reference sequence). CDR3 sequence reads: CASSPLFISGVGTEAFF. The CDR3 nucleotides are TGTGCCAGCAGTCCCCTATTCATCTCGGGCGTGGGGACTGAAGCTTTCTTT.

The CDR3: CASSPGQGVYGYTF. In DNA, the CDR3 is TGTGCCAGCAGCCCCGGGCAGGGGGTATATGGCTACACCTTC. This chain joins TRBV7-2 and TRBJ1-2; 7 nucleotides match TRBD1. This CDR3 has 14 residues. The ends lost 5 bases at V and 5 bases at J; junction bases unmatched: 8. CDR1 and CDR2 from the germline V gene are SGHTA and FQGNSA.

A few counts support this clone. The chain joins TRBV19 to TRBJ2-5; D is unresolved. The CDR3 is 14 residues long. V dropped 5 bases and J dropped 1 base, with 11 bases sitting between them. The germline CDR1 and CDR2 sequences are LNHDA and SQIVND (reference sequence). CDR3 residues: CASSFQRTQETQYF. The CDR3 coding sequence is TGTGCCAGTAGTTTCCAGAGGACCCAAGAGACCCAGTACTTC.

DNA for the CDR3: TGTGCCAGCAGCTTAAGGGGAACACGGGGCCTGAACACTGAAGCTTTCTTT. Its protein is CASSLRGTRGLNTEAFF. The V call is TRBV7-2, the J call TRBJ1-1; D is possibly TRBD1 (5 bases). The CDR3 spans 17 residues. Germline assignment: CDR1 SGHTA and CDR2 FQGNSA. Trimming stripped 2 bases from V and 0 bases from J, with 16 bases between.

The V and J genes are TRBV6-5 and TRBJ1-5; 7 bases match TRBD1. Germline V gene lookup returns CDR1 MNHEY and CDR2 SVGAGI. The CDR3 consists of 14 residues. The junction had 3 bases not matched to a gene; V was cut back by 2 bases and J by 5 bases. The CDR3 sequence: CASSYDRADQPQHF. As DNA, the CDR3 is TGTGCCAGCAGTTACGACAGGGCCGATCAGCCCCAGCATTTT.

This chain links TRBV6-6 with TRBJ2-3; weak D call: TRBD2 (5 bases). This CDR3 is built from 12 residues. Germline values: CDR1 MNHNY, CDR2 SVGAGI (reference sequence). Trimming left V 7 bases short and J 2 bases short, with 7 bases between. CDR3 in amino acids: CASIGNTDTQYF. The CDR3 nucleotides read TGTGCCAGCATCGGGAACACAGATACGCAGTATTTT.

The V and J genes are TRBV19 and TRBJ2-5, with TRBD2 matching 11 bases. The V gene end was trimmed by 5 bases and the J gene end by 5 bases; junction bases not matched to a gene: 10. This CDR3 region has 16 residues. The germline V gene encodes CDR1 LNHDA and CDR2 SQIVND (reference sequence). This CDR3 reads CASSPRVAGGRETQYF. The CDR3 region has the DNA TGTGCCAGTAGTCCCCGGGTAGCGGGGGGGCGGGAGACCCAGTACTTC.

The sample holds a few counts of this clone. The CDR3 protein is CASSGTGDQPQHF. In nucleotides, the CDR3 is TGTGCCAGCAGCGGGACAGGGGATCAGCCCCAGCATTTT. This chain uses TRBV2 with TRBJ1-5, with TRBD1 matching 10 bases. CDR1 is SNHLY and CDR2 is FYNNEI in the germline V gene. This CDR3 is built from 13 residues. V was pared by 6 bases and J by 5 bases, with 1 base of the junction left unmatched. Based on the CDR3 plus reference TRBV2 and TRBJ1-5, the full variable domain is EPEVTQTPSHQVTQMGQEVILRCVPISNHLYFYWYRQILGQKVEFLVSFYNNEISEKSEIFDDQFSVERPDGSNFTLKIRSTKLEDSAMYFCASSGTGDQPQHFGDGTRLSIL.

This clone was counted at least ten times. In DNA form, the CDR3 reads TGTGCCAGCAGTGGTTTGACAGCGGCGAACACTGAAGCTTTCTTT. It is translated as CASSGLTAANTEAFF. The chain combines TRBV28 with TRBJ1-1, with D possibly TRBD1 on 5 matching bases. CDR1 and CDR2 from the germline V gene are MDHEN and SYDVKM. V was trimmed by 5 bases and J by 1 base, leaving 14 bases between them. The CDR3 sequence is 15 residues long.

This clone was observed a single time. V and J are TRBV18 and TRBJ1-1; D not certain. CDR1 and CDR2 from the germline V gene are KGHSH and LQKENI. Trimming stripped 2 bases from V and 3 bases from J, with 10 bases between. The CDR3 runs 14 residues. Here the CDR3 DNA reads TGTGCCAGCTCACCAGAGCAGTTCTACACTGAAGCTTTCTTT. Encoded protein: CASSPEQFYTEAFF. Together with reference TRBV18 and TRBJ1-1, the CDR3 gives the full variable domain: NAGVMQNPRHLVRRRGQEARLRCSPMKGHSHVYWYRQLPEEGLKFMVYLQKENIIDESGMPKERFSAEFPKEGPSILRIQQVVRGDSAAYFCASSPEQFYTEAFFGQGTRLTVV.

The CDR3 coding sequence is TGCGCCAGCAGCCAAGACGGTGAAATCTATGGCTACACCTTC. Its translation is CASSQDGEIYGYTF. The genes are TRBV4-1 and TRBJ1-2, with no clear D. This CDR3 has 14 residues. The germline gives CDR1 MGHRA, CDR2 YSYEKL. V was pared by 0 bases and J by 4 bases, with 9 bases between.

This clone showed up just once. The rearrangement links TRBV2 to TRBJ2-1; no reliable D call. Germline V lookup: CDR1 SNHLY, CDR2 FYNNEI. CDR3 length equals 11 residues. Trimming cost V 3 bases and J 6 bases, with 3 bases left between them. CDR3 amino acids: CASSELNEQFF. DNA of the CDR3: TGTGCCAGCAGTGAGCTCAATGAGCAGTTCTTC.

The chain combines TRBV19 with TRBJ1-5, with D perhaps matching TRBD1 (5 bases). The CDR3 sequence is 16 residues long. Trimming shortened V by 7 bases and J by 1 base, and 17 bases separated the two germline ends. Germline V lookup: CDR1 LNHDA, CDR2 SQIVND (reference sequence). The CDR3 nucleotides read TGTGCCAGTAAATTTGGGCGCTGGGACAGCAATCAGCCCCAGCATTTT. Translated: CASKFGRWDSNQPQHF.

This chain uses TRBV6-6 with TRBJ2-2; TRBD2 aligns across 7 bases. This CDR3 is 15 amino acids long. Trimming cost V 3 bases and J 7 bases; bases outside gene matches: 8. From germline, CDR1 is MNHNY and CDR2 SVGAGI (reference sequence). The CDR3 DNA reads TGTGCCAGCAGTTATATGGGGGGGGAGGACGGGGAGCTGTTTTTT. Its protein product is CASSYMGGEDGELFF.

The rearrangement uses TRBV4-3 and TRBJ1-2; tentatively, D is TRBD1 (5 bases). The germline V gene has CDR1 LGHNA and CDR2 YSLEER. Trimming left V 0 bases short and J 4 bases short, with 9 bases between. The CDR3 runs 14 residues. In nucleotides, the CDR3 is TGCGCCAGCAGCCAAGATCCCAGGGCCTATGGCTACACCTTC. Its protein product is CASSQDPRAYGYTF.